This T cell receptor beta chain was found in a study of siplizumab effects on memory and regulatory T cells. Findings of the study overall: Proliferating Tregs taken from siplizumab cultures were not shown to have a confirmed suppressive function. The average Treg-derived proportion among mappable alloreactive CD4+ clones was 65% to 75% with siplizumab versus about 30% in controls. Naive T cell populations appeared to exhibit greater diversity than memory cells and appeared to be major alloresponse contributors. Siplizumab significantly brought down the alloreactive sequences that trace back to unstimulated CD4+ memory cells.

About this clone: Its antigen is not identified.

This CDR3 is built from 14 residues. CDR1 and CDR2 from the germline V gene are ENHRY and SYGVKD. Trimming at V came to 6 bases and at J to 6 bases, leaving 9 bases not matched to a gene. This table comes from immunoSEQ multiplex PCR, and its TCRdb copy is limited to in-frame clones, with some not included. The repertoire consists of over 100,000 clones, with just under 95% occurring once and the leading ten covering approximately 0.17%. The source is a human donor in good health. V and J are TRBV10-3 and TRBJ1-2; 8 bases line up with TRBD1. Material: non-Treg CD4+ T cells sorted from blood. The CDR3 here is CAIRSGGAKDGYTF. The CDR3 DNA sequence: TGTGCCATCAGATCAGGGGGCGCGAAGGATGGCTACACCTTC.